Listed below are T cell receptor beta chains from one sample, sequenced in a study of OX40 agonist ivuxolimab in advanced cancers. TCRdb's copy holds only in-frame clones and misses some; the assay was immunoSEQ multiplex PCR. The table includes 77,000 or so clones, 75% to 90% detected once. Material: CD4+ or CD8+ T cells sorted from blood, obtained in a trial of the OX40 agonist ivuxolimab. These receptor sequences come from an adult with an advanced solid tumor such as melanoma, head and neck, liver or kidney cancer. CDR3s include the opening cysteine and the closing phenylalanine or tryptophan. A D gene is named only where the DNA matches it firmly. The size of a clone is reported for some rows only, either as once, few or many, or as a class for expanded clones.

cdr3_aa	cdr3_nt	d_call	clone_size	v_call	j_call
CASSWGQGLPETQYF	TGTGCCAGCAGCTGGGGACAGGGGCTTCCAGAGACCCAGTACTTC	TRBD1	few	TRBV5-4	TRBJ2-5
CASSGGRYNQPQHF	TGTGCCAGCAGTGGTGGCAGGTATAATCAGCCCCAGCATTTT	.	.	TRBV2	TRBJ1-5
CASSPGGGEETQYF	TGTGCCAGCAGCCCGGGAGGGGGCGAAGAGACCCAGTACTTC	.	.	TRBV5-4	TRBJ2-5
CSVGDSGGTDTQYF	TGCAGCGTTGGGGATAGCGGGGGGACAGATACGCAGTATTTT	TRBD2	.	TRBV29-1	TRBJ2-3
CAINEGGDSNQPQHF	TGTGCCATCAACGAGGGTGGCGATAGCAATCAGCCCCAGCATTTT	.	few	TRBV10-3	TRBJ1-5
CASSPGQAPLHF	TGTGCCAGCTCACCAGGCCAAGCACCCCTCCACTTT	.	.	TRBV18	TRBJ1-6
CASSQAAGGNSPLHF	TGCGCCAGCAGCCAAGCGGCAGGGGGTAATTCACCCCTCCACTTT	TRBD1	.	TRBV4-3	TRBJ1-6
CASSSYQGGQPQHF	TGTGCCAGCAGCTCCTACCAGGGCGGTCAGCCCCAGCATTTT	.	.	TRBV5-6	TRBJ1-5
CASGSNQPQHF	TGTGCCAGCGGTAGCAATCAGCCCCAGCATTTT	.	medium-sized	TRBV6-1	TRBJ1-5
CASSFRVADTQYF	TGTGCCAGCAGCTTCAGGGTCGCAGATACGCAGTATTTT	.	once	TRBV7-2	TRBJ2-3
CASSLNGRGAEDTQYF	TGTGCCAGCAGCTTAAACGGGCGGGGGGCGGAGGATACGCAGTATTTT	TRBD2	once	TRBV11-2	TRBJ2-3
CASSPPTGQRGYTDTQYF	TGCGCCAGCAGCCCGCCTACTGGGCAGCGGGGCTACACAGATACGCAGTATTTT	TRBD2	.	TRBV4-1	TRBJ2-3
CASSGRTSEGRREQYF	TGTGCCAGCAGCGGAAGGACTAGCGAGGGCCGGCGCGAGCAGTACTTC	TRBD2	.	TRBV9	TRBJ2-7
CAARGGTEQYNEQFF	TGTGCCGCCCGGGGGGGGACAGAACAATACAATGAGCAGTTCTTC	.	.	TRBV18	TRBJ2-1
CASSFDFDSPLHF	TGTGCCAGCAGTTTTGATTTTGATTCACCCCTCCACTTT	.	.	TRBV28	TRBJ1-6
CASGFNQPQHF	TGTGCCAGCGGTTTTAATCAGCCCCAGCATTTT	.	.	TRBV6-4	TRBJ1-5
CASKSPGSNYGYTF	TGTGCCAGTAAAAGTCCAGGGAGCAACTATGGCTACACCTTC	.	.	TRBV28	TRBJ1-2
CASSQEARTGELFF	TGTGCCAGCAGCCAAGAAGCCAGGACCGGGGAGCTGTTTTTT	.	many	TRBV4-2	TRBJ2-2
CAIIGVLGTEAFF	TGTGCCATCATTGGAGTCCTGGGCACTGAAGCTTTCTTT	.	.	TRBV10-3	TRBJ1-1
CASRKGASQYF	TGTGCCAGTAGAAAGGGGGCGTCGCAGTATTTT	TRBD1	once	TRBV19	TRBJ2-3
CASPVGGYEQYF	TGTGCCAGCCCAGTGGGAGGCTACGAGCAGTACTTC	.	.	TRBV25-1	TRBJ2-7
CASSLGGVGGYTF	TGTGCCAGCAGCTTGGGGGGCGTAGGTGGCTACACCTTC	.	.	TRBV5-6	TRBJ1-2
CASSPRDNPSETQYF	TGTGCCAGCTCACCCAGGGATAATCCGTCGGAGACCCAGTACTTC	.	few	TRBV25-1	TRBJ2-5
CAWSRTGGTEAFF	TGTGCCTGGTCCCGAACAGGGGGCACTGAAGCTTTCTTT	TRBD1	.	TRBV30	TRBJ1-1
CASIKGAREKLFF	TGTGCCAGCATTAAGGGGGCGCGTGAAAAACTGTTTTTT	TRBD1	.	TRBV6-1	TRBJ1-4
CASSPDPGSNPYEQYF	TGCGCCAGCAGCCCAGACCCGGGATCGAACCCTTACGAGCAGTACTTC	.	.	TRBV4-1	TRBJ2-7
CASSSTGREKLFF	TGCGCCAGCAGCTCGACAGGGCGGGAAAAACTGTTTTTT	TRBD1	.	TRBV5-1	TRBJ1-4
CASSLEENSETGGDEQYF	TGTGCCAGCAGCTTAGAGGAGAACAGCGAGACAGGGGGCGACGAGCAGTACTTC	TRBD1	.	TRBV7-8	TRBJ2-7
CASLAGGPLGGELFF	TGCGCCAGCCTAGCGGGGGGGCCCCTTGGCGGGGAGCTGTTTTTT	TRBD2	.	TRBV5-1	TRBJ2-2
CASSAYYRGEGNQPQHF	TGTGCCAGCTCAGCCTACTACAGGGGCGAGGGCAATCAGCCCCAGCATTTT	TRBD1	.	TRBV18	TRBJ1-5
CASSLSGRESYEQYF	TGTGCCAGCAGTTTATCAGGCCGGGAATCCTACGAGCAGTACTTC	.	.	TRBV28	TRBJ2-7
CASSQLQDTEAFF	TGCGCCAGCAGCCAACTACAAGACACTGAAGCTTTCTTT	.	.	TRBV4-3	TRBJ1-1
CASSFGQASYEQYF	TGTGCCAGTAGCTTCGGCCAGGCCTCATACGAGCAGTACTTC	.	.	TRBV19	TRBJ2-7
CASSLGSYEQYF	TGTGCCAGCAGCTTAGGATCCTACGAGCAGTACTTC	.	once	TRBV7-6	TRBJ2-7
CASSFGTGTREQYF	TGTGCCAGCAGTTTTGGTACCGGGACCCGCGAGCAGTACTTC	.	.	TRBV28	TRBJ2-7
CASRDLSYEQYF	TGCGCCAGCAGGGACTTGTCCTACGAGCAGTACTTC	.	.	TRBV10-2	TRBJ2-7
CASSSAGPETQYF	TGTGCCAGCAGCTCCGCAGGGCCGGAGACCCAGTACTTC	.	.	TRBV5-4	TRBJ2-5